This TCR beta chain stems from a study of blood T cells in healthy people across ages. The use of a sample-barcoded 5' primer and a J-beta primer mix characterized a second PCR of roughly 6 to 11 cycles. TCRdb called the 5' RACE reads again in MiXCR, with one record for every CDR3 protein. The sample yields about 1.8 million distinct CDR3 sequences, around 48% seen once. This clonotype has just a few counts. Looked up from germline, CDR1 is LGHDT and CDR2 is YNNKEL (reference sequence). V lost 0 bases and J 1 base, leaving 9 bases between the germline ends. The CDR3 totals 15 residues. The TCR sequence derives from a woman aged 40 to 55 in good health. This sequence joins TRBV3-1 and TRBJ2-5; no clear D gene. Sequenced: blood. The CDR3 coding sequence is TGTGCCAGCAGCCAAGACTACAGTACCCAAGAGACCCAGTACTTC. Protein product: CASSQDYSTQETQYF.